This T cell receptor beta chain was obtained from a study of cytomegalovirus exposure and HLA in healthy donors. TCRdb keeps only in-frame clones here, not all; method: immunoSEQ multiplex PCR. The table has tens of thousands of clones, 90% to 97% seen once. A single count supports this clone. Antigen specificity is unknown. Overall study results and limits: Associated with cytomegalovirus, according to the listing, were around 170 TCR beta chains. In vitro experiments confirmed that three CMV-associated chains were specific for CMV antigens.

With V trimmed by 7 bases and J by 6 bases, 23 bases remained unmatched. The CDR3 spans 18 residues. In germline, CDR1 is SGHRS, CDR2 YFSETQ. This sequence was found in a young man in good health and CMV-seropositive. Sequencing used PBMCs. The V gene is TRBV5-1, the J gene TRBJ1-2; 8 positions agree with TRBD1. The CDR3 sequence: CASHSRGQGATWRDGYTF. The CDR3 nucleotides read TGCGCCAGCCATTCTCGAGGACAGGGCGCGACATGGCGGGATGGCTACACCTTC. The full variable domain, rest sourced from reference TRBV5-1 and TRBJ1-2, is KAGVTQTPRYLIKTRGQQVTLSCSPISGHRSVSWYQQTPGQGLQFLFEYFSETQRNKGNFPGRFSGRQFSNSRSEMNVSTLELGDSALYLCASHSRGQGATWRDGYTFGSGTRLTVV.